These 16 T cell receptor beta chains share one sample of origin, sequenced in a study of cytomegalovirus exposure and HLA in healthy donors (dated by TCRdb to 2016 to 2017). The library was generated by the immunoSEQ multiplex PCR assay. For the multiplex PCR, a mixture combining 60 forward primers for TCR Vbeta segments and 13 reverse primers for TCR Jbeta segments was used. This immuneACCESS table, as held by TCRdb, lists in-frame sequences with V and J called but not all clones. Of the missing ones, under half trace to an unresolved V gene in checked studies; the others have no known cause. Here the sample has under 80,000 clones; 70% to 75% occur a single time. 5% to 7% of the sample belongs to the ten largest clones. Sequencing input: PBMCs. The receptors originated from a young woman in good health and CMV-seronegative.

The rearrangement uses TRBV6-1 and TRBJ1-1, with a tentative D call TRBD1 (5 bases). This CDR3 is built from 15 residues. Looked up from germline, CDR1 is MNHNS and CDR2 is SASEGT. The V and J ends lost 5 bases and 4 bases respectively, with 17 bases between them. The CDR3 spells CASSRGSLGGTEAFF. In DNA form, the CDR3 reads TGTGCCAGCAGTCGCGGATCCCTGGGGGGCACTGAAGCTTTCTTT.

The J gene is TRBJ1-2, the V gene TRBV28; TRBD1 aligns across 10 bases. The CDR3 spans 14 residues. With 4 bases clipped from V and 12 bases from J, the junction kept 11 bases outside the gene matches. Germline CDR1 and CDR2: MDHEN and SYDVKM. In nucleotides, the CDR3 is TGTGCCAGCAGTTCCCCGGGGGACAGGGGTTTCAACACCTTC. This translates into CASSSPGDRGFNTF.

The V gene is TRBV4-3, the J gene TRBJ1-5; no definite D call. Germline V gene lookup returns CDR1 LGHNA and CDR2 YSLEER. The V end was cut by 1 base, the J end by 6 bases, with 10 bases between. CDR3 length equals 14 residues. The CDR3 DNA is TGCGCCAGCAGCCAAGCTCCGGGGATTCAGCCCCAGCATTTT. Translation: CASSQAPGIQPQHF.

The rearrangement links TRBV4-3 to TRBJ2-1; D unresolved. The CDR3 extends over 14 amino acids. The V and J ends lost 0 bases and 4 bases respectively, with 7 bases between them. Germline V gene data show CDR1 as LGHNA and CDR2 as YSLEER. CDR3 amino acids: CASSQEGKYNEQFF. In DNA form, the CDR3 reads TGCGCCAGCAGCCAAGAGGGCAAGTACAATGAGCAGTTCTTC.

This chain links TRBV7-8 with TRBJ1-3; the match to TRBD1 covers 11 bases. Germline trimming cut 4 bases from V and 4 bases from J; bases unmatched to any gene: 6. The CDR3 spans 16 residues. Germline V lookup: CDR1 SGHVS, CDR2 FQNEAQ. CDR3 loop: CASSSGTGGRGNTIYF. CDR3 DNA: TGTGCCAGCAGCTCGGGGACAGGGGGAAGGGGAAACACCATATATTTT. Full variable domain (remainder filled in from reference TRBV7-8 and TRBJ1-3): GAGVSQSPRYKVAKRGQDVALRCDPISGHVSLFWYQQALGQGPEFLTYFQNEAQLDKSGLPSDRFFAERPEGSVSTLKIQRTQQEDSAVYLCASSSGTGGRGNTIYFGEGSWLTVV.

This chain uses TRBV5-4 with TRBJ2-3, with 7 bases lining up with TRBD2. The CDR3 has 16 amino acids. Unmatched junction bases numbered 4, after V lost 0 bases and J lost 0 bases. Germline V CDR1 and CDR2: SGHNT, YYREEE (reference sequence). The CDR3 reads CASSLGLAASTDTQYF. Written as DNA, the CDR3 is TGTGCCAGCAGCTTGGGGCTAGCGGCTAGCACAGATACGCAGTATTTT.

The chain couples TRBV29-1 to TRBJ2-5, with 7 bases fitting TRBD1. This CDR3 is built from 14 residues. J was trimmed by 5 bases and V by 2 bases; bases with no gene match: 8. Germline values: CDR1 SQVTM, CDR2 ANQGSEA. As DNA, the CDR3 is TGCAGCGTTGAAAGTCGACAGGGCATTGAGACCCAGTACTTC. It translates to CSVESRQGIETQYF.

This clone was picked up a small number of times. This sequence joins TRBV18 and TRBJ1-5; D is uncertain. Per germline, CDR1 KGHSH and CDR2 LQKENI. The CDR3 is 15 residues long. V dropped 0 bases and J dropped 4 bases, with 10 bases sitting between them. CDR3: CASSPPPAGNQPQHF. CDR3 sequence (DNA): TGTGCCAGCTCACCACCTCCCGCGGGGAATCAGCCCCAGCATTTT.

The table lists this clone with a few counts. The J gene is TRBJ2-3, the V gene TRBV19; TRBD1 matches 9 bases. The CDR3 is 14 amino acids. Germline assignment: CDR1 LNHDA and CDR2 SQIVND (reference sequence). The J segment lost 0 bases and the V segment lost 6 bases, leaving 1 base of the junction unmatched. The CDR3 loop reads CASRQGASTDTQYF. As DNA, the CDR3 is TGTGCCAGTAGACAGGGGGCTAGCACAGATACGCAGTATTTT.

The gene calls are TRBV18 and TRBJ1-5; 7 nucleotides agree with TRBD1. Germline CDR1 KGHSH, CDR2 LQKENI. The length of the CDR3 is 15 residues. V shed 2 bases and J 6 bases; nucleotides not matched to a gene: 7. The CDR3 sequence is CASSPDRDAGQPQHF. The CDR3 DNA is TGTGCCAGCTCACCAGACAGGGACGCTGGTCAGCCCCAGCATTTT.

This clone turned up a few times. The chain recombines TRBV6-1 with TRBJ1-1; 7 bases map to TRBD1. Germline loops: CDR1 MNHNS, CDR2 SASEGT. V lost 7 bases, J lost 1 base, and 3 bases stayed unmatched. The CDR3 consists of 13 residues. CDR3 sequence (DNA): TGTGCCAGCACGGGACAGTGGAACACTGAAGCTTTCTTT. This gives the protein CASTGQWNTEAFF.

The J gene is TRBJ2-2, the V gene TRBV2, with TRBD2 identical over 11 bases. The germline V gene has CDR1 SNHLY and CDR2 FYNNEI. Trimming at V came to 7 bases and at J to 5 bases, leaving 6 bases not matched to a gene. The CDR3 extends over 15 amino acids. The CDR3 here is CASNERTSGTGELFF. The CDR3 DNA reads as TGTGCCAGCAACGAAAGGACTAGCGGGACCGGGGAGCTGTTTTTT. The complete variable domain, with remaining parts taken from reference TRBV2 and TRBJ2-2, reads EPEVTQTPSHQVTQMGQEVILRCVPISNHLYFYWYRQILGQKVEFLVSFYNNEISEKSEIFDDQFSVERPDGSNFTLKIRSTKLEDSAMYFCASNERTSGTGELFFGEGSRLTVL.

This clone was recorded a few times. The rearrangement joins TRBV11-2 to TRBJ2-7; maybe TRBD1 (5 bases). The CDR3 is 13 amino acids. With 2 bases removed from V and 4 bases from J, the gap between germline ends came to 9 bases. CDR1 and CDR2 (germline): SGHAT, FQNNGV. The CDR3 DNA follows: TGTGCCAGCAGCTTAAGACAGACTTACGAGCAGTACGTC. Translated, it gives CASSLRQTYEQYV.

The rearrangement uses TRBV2 and TRBJ1-1; no firm D call. Germline V gene lookup returns CDR1 SNHLY and CDR2 FYNNEI. V was shortened by 3 bases and J by 2 bases, with 7 bases between the two germline ends. This CDR3 is built from 13 residues. The CDR3 nucleotides are TGTGCCAGCAGTGATACAGCAAACACTGAAGCTTTCTTT. Amino acids: CASSDTANTEAFF. Drawing the rest from reference TRBV2 and TRBJ1-1, the complete variable domain is EPEVTQTPSHQVTQMGQEVILRCVPISNHLYFYWYRQILGQKVEFLVSFYNNEISEKSEIFDDQFSVERPDGSNFTLKIRSTKLEDSAMYFCASSDTANTEAFFGQGTRLTVV.

This clone was detected only once. The chain recombines TRBV19 with TRBJ2-7; D possibly corresponds to TRBD1 (6 bases). Trimming stripped 1 base from V and 1 base from J, with 14 bases between. Germline V gene sequence: CDR1 LNHDA, CDR2 SQIVND (reference sequence). The CDR3 has 16 amino acids. CDR3 amino acids: CASSIGPDRRSYEQYF. CDR3 coding DNA: TGTGCCAGTAGTATAGGACCTGACAGGAGATCCTACGAGCAGTACTTC.

The chain uses TRBV6-1 and TRBJ1-2; perhaps TRBD1 as D (5 bases). Looked up from germline, CDR1 is MNHNS and CDR2 is SASEGT. The ends were cut back, 1 base at V and 7 bases at J, with 7 bases in the middle. The CDR3 is made up of 12 amino acids. The CDR3 coding sequence is TGTGCCAGCAGTGAAGTAAGGGGTGGCTACACCTTC. Its protein is CASSEVRGGYTF.